These 8 T cell receptor beta chains came from one sample sequenced in a study of control samples from healthy donors and cancer patients. Measured with immunoSEQ multiplex PCR; TCRdb has only the in-frame clones, and not every one. Here the sample spans roughly 100,000 clones, 88% being singletons. Sequences were obtained from blood. These receptors were obtained from a young man in good health.

The chain joins TRBV7-2 to TRBJ2-1; 14 bases are shared with TRBD2. Germline V lookup: CDR1 SGHTA, CDR2 FQGNSA. The CDR3 contains 18 residues. After removal of 4 bases from V and 4 bases from J, the junction contained 9 bases not matched to a gene. CDR3 coding DNA: TGTGCCAGCAGCTACAACCCGGGACTAGCGGGAGTGTACAATGAGCAGTTCTTC. This translates into CASSYNPGLAGVYNEQFF.

The chain recombines TRBV29-1 with TRBJ1-1; D is unresolved. The CDR3 runs 16 residues. Trimming removed 4 bases from V and 0 bases from J, with 18 bases in between. Looked up from germline, CDR1 is SQVTM and CDR2 is ANQGSEA. The DNA of the CDR3 is TGCAGCGTTGGGGGAGATTGGCAGGCCCTGAACACTGAAGCTTTCTTT. Translating it yields CSVGGDWQALNTEAFF.

The V call is TRBV7-9, the J call TRBJ2-1, with 13 bases that match TRBD2. In germline, CDR1 is SEHNR, CDR2 FQNEAQ (reference sequence). The CDR3 runs to 18 residues. V trimming: 2 bases; J trimming: 5 bases; junction bases outside the gene matches: 9. The CDR3: CASSLPPRLAGGNNEQFF. The DNA for the CDR3 is TGTGCCAGCAGCTTACCCCCTCGACTAGCGGGAGGCAACAATGAGCAGTTCTTC.

The V and J genes are TRBV19 and TRBJ1-5, with no clear D. The germline gives CDR1 LNHDA, CDR2 SQIVND (reference sequence). The V gene lost 4 bases and the J gene lost 0 bases, with 4 bases spanning the gap. This CDR3 comprises 13 residues. As DNA, the CDR3 is TGTGCCAGTAGTACCTTTAGCAATCAGCCCCAGCATTTT. Its protein is CASSTFSNQPQHF. Using reference TRBV19 and TRBJ1-5 for the parts outside the CDR3, the full variable domain is DGGITQSPKYLFRKEGQNVTLSCEQNLNHDAMYWYRQDPGQGLRLIYYSQIVNDFQKGDIAEGYSVSREKKESFPLTVTSAQKNPTAFYLCASSTFSNQPQHFGDGTRLSIL.

This clone was observed once. The chain recombines TRBV28 with TRBJ1-3; tentatively, D is TRBD1 (6 bases). The V end lost 7 bases, the J end lost 0 bases, and 13 bases lay between the germline ends. There are 15 residues in the CDR3. CDR1 is MDHEN, CDR2 SYDVKM, per germline. CDR3 sequence: CASTLLRGSGNTIYF. CDR3 nucleotide sequence: TGTGCCAGCACCTTACTCAGGGGCTCTGGAAACACCATATATTTT.

V gene TRBV19 combines with J gene TRBJ2-7; D is unresolved. The CDR3 runs 13 residues. Trimming removed 5 bases from V and 5 bases from J, with 13 bases in between. Germline CDR1 and CDR2: LNHDA and SQIVND (reference sequence). The DNA for the CDR3 is TGTGCCAGTAGTCCCTTTATAAGGGACGAGCAGTACTTC. The encoded protein is CASSPFIRDEQYF.

The chain carries TRBV27 and TRBJ1-6; 8 positions agree with TRBD1. The length of the CDR3 is 14 residues. V lost 6 bases, J lost 9 bases, and 7 bases stayed unmatched. Germline loops: CDR1 MNHEY, CDR2 SMNVEV (reference sequence). In DNA form, the CDR3 reads TGTGCCAGCAGCTTTGGGACAGGAGGTTCACCCCTCCACTTT. It codes for CASSFGTGGSPLHF.

V usage is TRBV7-2 and J usage is TRBJ2-1; 12 positions match TRBD2. Trimming removed 5 bases from V and 7 bases from J; junction bases left unmatched: 3. The germline CDR1 and CDR2 sequences are SGHTA and FQGNSA. This CDR3 contains 14 residues. CDR3 protein: CASSGTSGYNEQFF. The CDR3 nucleotides read TGTGCCAGCAGCGGGACTAGCGGGTATAATGAGCAGTTCTTC.